A selection of T cell receptor beta chains follows, all from one sample in a study of PD-1 blockade in classical Hodgkin lymphoma. Profiling relied on immunoSEQ multiplex PCR, and the TCRdb table lists in-frame clones only, not all of them. This repertoire shows tens of thousands of clones, approximately 86% found once; its top ten account for about 0.45%. Sequences were derived from CD4+ T cells from blood, sampled before the fourth cycle of nivolumab. The receptors come from a human donor with classical Hodgkin lymphoma. CDR3s include the opening cysteine and the closing phenylalanine or tryptophan. The order of the fields is D gene, clone size, J gene, V gene, CDR3 DNA, CDR3 protein. A D gene is named only where the DNA matches it firmly. Not all rows give a size; the values are once, few, many and, for expanded clones, a class.

d_call: NA
clone_size: NA
j_call: TRBJ2-1
v_call: TRBV2
cdr3_nt: TGTGCCAGTAAGACTTCTACTATCTACAATGAGCAGTTCTTC
cdr3_aa: CASKTSTIYNEQFF

d_call: NA
clone_size: NA
j_call: TRBJ1-1
v_call: TRBV9
cdr3_nt: TGTGCCAGCACCCGATACGACACTGAAGCTTTCTTT
cdr3_aa: CASTRYDTEAFF

d_call: TRBD1
clone_size: NA
j_call: TRBJ1-4
v_call: TRBV5-1
cdr3_nt: TGCGCCAGCAGCTCTCGACAGGGGGCAACTAATGAAAAACTGTTTTTT
cdr3_aa: CASSSRQGATNEKLFF

d_call: NA
clone_size: NA
j_call: TRBJ2-7
v_call: TRBV18
cdr3_nt: TGTGCCAGCTCACCCCGGACAGTCTACGAGCAGTACTTC
cdr3_aa: CASSPRTVYEQYF

d_call: NA
clone_size: NA
j_call: TRBJ1-2
v_call: TRBV30
cdr3_nt: TGTGCCTGGGCCCCACAGGCGAGCTATGGCTACACCTTC
cdr3_aa: CAWAPQASYGYTF

d_call: NA
clone_size: NA
j_call: TRBJ2-2
v_call: TRBV7-3
cdr3_nt: TGTGCCAGCAGCTTTGACTTGTACACCGGGGAGCTGTTTTTT
cdr3_aa: CASSFDLYTGELFF

d_call: TRBD2
clone_size: NA
j_call: TRBJ2-7
v_call: TRBV7-6
cdr3_nt: TGTGCCAGCAGCCCCGGGACTAGTCACGAGCAGTACTTC
cdr3_aa: CASSPGTSHEQYF

d_call: NA
clone_size: NA
j_call: TRBJ2-2
v_call: TRBV7-9
cdr3_nt: TGTGCCAGCAGCTTAGCGGGCGGGGCCACCGGGGAGCTGTTTTTT
cdr3_aa: CASSLAGGATGELFF

d_call: TRBD2
clone_size: NA
j_call: TRBJ2-1
v_call: TRBV7-2
cdr3_nt: TGTGCCAGCAGCAAAACTAGCGGGGGTTGGGATGAGCAGTTCTTC
cdr3_aa: CASSKTSGGWDEQFF

d_call: NA
clone_size: NA
j_call: TRBJ2-2
v_call: TRBV10-3
cdr3_nt: TGTGCCATCAGCGGGACGGTACATAACGCGAACACCGGGGAGCTGTTTTTT
cdr3_aa: CAISGTVHNANTGELFF

d_call: NA
clone_size: NA
j_call: TRBJ2-7
v_call: TRBV5-1
cdr3_nt: TGCGCCAGCAGCTTGGAGGGGGGTTCCTACGAGCAGTACTTC
cdr3_aa: CASSLEGGSYEQYF

d_call: NA
clone_size: few
j_call: TRBJ2-7
v_call: TRBV7-2
cdr3_nt: TGTGCCAGCAGCTTAGCCAGGGGCCCCTTCTACGAGCAGTACTTC
cdr3_aa: CASSLARGPFYEQYF

d_call: NA
clone_size: once
j_call: TRBJ2-7
v_call: TRBV23-1
cdr3_nt: TGCGCCAGCAGCCCGACCTGTGACACAAAATCCTACGAGCAGTACTTC
cdr3_aa: CASSPTCDTKSYEQYF

d_call: TRBD1
clone_size: NA
j_call: TRBJ1-4
v_call: TRBV28
cdr3_nt: TGTGCCAGCAGTTTTCCCCTAGGGGGAGGGGGCCCTAATGAAAAACTGTTTTTT
cdr3_aa: CASSFPLGGGGPNEKLFF

d_call: NA
clone_size: NA
j_call: TRBJ2-2
v_call: TRBV10-2
cdr3_nt: TGCGCCAGCATTGGGGCTCCGGGGAAGGATAACACCGGGGAGCTGTTTTTT
cdr3_aa: CASIGAPGKDNTGELFF

d_call: TRBD2
clone_size: NA
j_call: TRBJ2-7
v_call: TRBV28
cdr3_nt: TGTGCCAGCGGTGATAGCGGGAGGGGGTCCTACGAGCAGTACTTC
cdr3_aa: CASGDSGRGSYEQYF

d_call: NA
clone_size: NA
j_call: TRBJ2-3
v_call: TRBV6-1
cdr3_nt: TGTGCCAGCAGTGAAGATTATCGAGCACAGAGCACAGATACGCAGTATTTT
cdr3_aa: CASSEDYRAQSTDTQYF

d_call: NA
clone_size: once
j_call: TRBJ2-7
v_call: TRBV28
cdr3_nt: TGTGCCAGCAGCCTACGACTCCCCTACGAGCAGTACTTC
cdr3_aa: CASSLRLPYEQYF

d_call: TRBD1
clone_size: once
j_call: TRBJ2-2
v_call: TRBV4-2
cdr3_nt: TGTGCCAGCAGCCTTCTCCCCGGGACAGGGGTCACCGGGGAGCTGTTTTTT
cdr3_aa: CASSLLPGTGVTGELFF

d_call: TRBD1
clone_size: NA
j_call: TRBJ1-3
v_call: TRBV5-5
cdr3_nt: TGTGCCAGCAGCGGGACAGCAGCCTCTGGAAACACCATATATTTT
cdr3_aa: CASSGTAASGNTIYF

d_call: TRBD1
clone_size: NA
j_call: TRBJ2-2
v_call: TRBV5-1
cdr3_nt: TGCGCCAGCAGCCACTCAGGGGGCGCGGGGACCGGGGAGCTGTTTTTT
cdr3_aa: CASSHSGGAGTGELFF

d_call: NA
clone_size: NA
j_call: TRBJ2-1
v_call: TRBV6-1
cdr3_nt: TGTGCCAGCAGTGAAGCGTCTTCTTGGGGCAGGGACAATGAGCAGTTCTTC
cdr3_aa: CASSEASSWGRDNEQFF

d_call: TRBD2
clone_size: NA
j_call: TRBJ2-7
v_call: TRBV27
cdr3_nt: TGTGCCAGCAGTTTTGGGGGCGGGAGGGCATCCTACGAGCAGTACTTC
cdr3_aa: CASSFGGGRASYEQYF

d_call: NA
clone_size: NA
j_call: TRBJ1-2
v_call: TRBV4-2
cdr3_nt: TGTGCCAGCAGCCAAGAGGGTTACTATGGCTACACCTTC
cdr3_aa: CASSQEGYYGYTF

d_call: NA
clone_size: NA
j_call: TRBJ2-7
v_call: TRBV12-2
cdr3_nt: TGTGCAAGTCGCTTAACAGGGGACGAGCAGTACTTC
cdr3_aa: CASRLTGDEQYF

d_call: TRBD2
clone_size: once
j_call: TRBJ2-3
v_call: TRBV7-3
cdr3_nt: TGTGCCAGCAGCTTAAGAGGCGGGAGGAGCACAGATACGCAGTATTTT
cdr3_aa: CASSLRGGRSTDTQYF

d_call: NA
clone_size: NA
j_call: TRBJ1-4
v_call: TRBV6-1
cdr3_nt: TGTGCCAGCAACCCGGGGACACTAAGAAAACTGTTTTTT
cdr3_aa: CASNPGTLRKLFF

d_call: NA
clone_size: NA
j_call: TRBJ1-5
v_call: TRBV21-1
cdr3_nt: TGTGCCAGCAGCCGGGACAAAACCTTGTATAGCAATCAGCCCCAGCATTTT
cdr3_aa: CASSRDKTLYSNQPQHF

d_call: NA
clone_size: NA
j_call: TRBJ1-3
v_call: TRBV5-5
cdr3_nt: TGTGCCAGCAGCTTGGAGCCCACCTACTCTGGAAACACCATATATTTT
cdr3_aa: CASSLEPTYSGNTIYF

d_call: NA
clone_size: NA
j_call: TRBJ1-1
v_call: TRBV6-5
cdr3_nt: TGTGCCAGCAGCATTGACCCCCAACACACTGAAGCTTTCTTT
cdr3_aa: CASSIDPQHTEAFF

d_call: TRBD2
clone_size: NA
j_call: TRBJ2-1
v_call: TRBV11-3
cdr3_nt: TGTGCCAGCAGCCGCGGGAGAGGCAGGTACAATGAGCAGTTCTTC
cdr3_aa: CASSRGRGRYNEQFF

d_call: NA
clone_size: NA
j_call: TRBJ2-3
v_call: TRBV29-1
cdr3_nt: TGCAGCGCCGTGGTCCCGTCCGGCGGCACAGATACGCAGTATTTT
cdr3_aa: CSAVVPSGGTDTQYF

d_call: NA
clone_size: NA
j_call: TRBJ1-1
v_call: TRBV7-2
cdr3_nt: TGTGCCAGCAGTTCCTCACAGGTTATCGCTGAAGCTTTCTTT
cdr3_aa: CASSSSQVIAEAFF

d_call: TRBD2
clone_size: NA
j_call: TRBJ2-1
v_call: TRBV6-1
cdr3_nt: TGTGCCAGCAGTGAGGGGACTAGCGGCCTCAATGAGCAGTTCTTC
cdr3_aa: CASSEGTSGLNEQFF

d_call: TRBD2
clone_size: NA
j_call: TRBJ2-3
v_call: TRBV11-2
cdr3_nt: TGTGCCAGCAGCCTCTGGCTGGGACTAGCGTCAGATACGCAGTATTTT
cdr3_aa: CASSLWLGLASDTQYF

d_call: TRBD1
clone_size: NA
j_call: TRBJ2-1
v_call: TRBV5-1
cdr3_nt: TGCGCCAGCAGCCTGGACAGGTACAATGAGCAGTTCTTC
cdr3_aa: CASSLDRYNEQFF

d_call: NA
clone_size: NA
j_call: TRBJ1-6
v_call: TRBV28
cdr3_nt: TGTGCCAGCAGGGCAGGGACCTATAATTCACCCCTCCACTTT
cdr3_aa: CASRAGTYNSPLHF

d_call: TRBD2
clone_size: NA
j_call: TRBJ2-1
v_call: TRBV7-2
cdr3_nt: TGTGCCAGCAGCCTTAGCGGGGGGCTCGCCTACAATGAGCAGTTCTTC
cdr3_aa: CASSLSGGLAYNEQFF

d_call: NA
clone_size: NA
j_call: TRBJ2-6
v_call: TRBV10-1
cdr3_nt: TGCGCCAGCAGTGGTGGGGTGCCTGGGGCCAACGTCCTGACTTTC
cdr3_aa: CASSGGVPGANVLTF

d_call: NA
clone_size: NA
j_call: TRBJ1-1
v_call: TRBV5-1
cdr3_nt: TGCGCCAGCAGCTCCGGGACACCTACTGAAGCTTTCTTT
cdr3_aa: CASSSGTPTEAFF

d_call: TRBD2
clone_size: NA
j_call: TRBJ2-1
v_call: TRBV19
cdr3_nt: TGTGCCAGTAGTACCCGGCTAGCGGCCACCTACAATGAGCAGTTCTTC
cdr3_aa: CASSTRLAATYNEQFF

d_call: NA
clone_size: once
j_call: TRBJ2-5
v_call: TRBV19
cdr3_nt: TGTGCCAGTAGTGCTCACGGAGAGACCCAGTACTTC
cdr3_aa: CASSAHGETQYF

d_call: NA
clone_size: NA
j_call: TRBJ2-1
v_call: TRBV6-1
cdr3_nt: TGTGCCAGCAGTGATAGTAAATCGTATGGGAGTTTCTTTTACAATGAGCAGTTCTTC
cdr3_aa: CASSDSKSYGSFFYNEQFF

d_call: TRBD2
clone_size: NA
j_call: TRBJ2-3
v_call: TRBV19
cdr3_nt: TGTGCCAGTAGTACTAGCGGGGGGTTGGGGTTGGCAGATACGCAGTATTTT
cdr3_aa: CASSTSGGLGLADTQYF

d_call: NA
clone_size: NA
j_call: TRBJ2-7
v_call: TRBV11-2
cdr3_nt: TGTGCCAGCAGCCCGTCGGGGGTCTCCAACGAGCAGTACTTC
cdr3_aa: CASSPSGVSNEQYF

d_call: NA
clone_size: NA
j_call: TRBJ1-5
v_call: TRBV7-8
cdr3_nt: TGTGCCAGCAGCCAGAGGAGGGGGATCAATCAGCCCCAGCATTTT
cdr3_aa: CASSQRRGINQPQHF

d_call: NA
clone_size: NA
j_call: TRBJ1-4
v_call: TRBV5-6
cdr3_nt: TGTGCCAGCAGCTTGTCAGGGATGGGGTGGAATGAAAAACTGTTTTTT
cdr3_aa: CASSLSGMGWNEKLFF

d_call: TRBD1
clone_size: NA
j_call: TRBJ2-1
v_call: TRBV13
cdr3_nt: TGTGCCAGCAGCTTTAGGGGGCCCTACAATGAGCAGTTCTTC
cdr3_aa: CASSFRGPYNEQFF

d_call: TRBD1
clone_size: NA
j_call: TRBJ2-7
v_call: TRBV29-1
cdr3_nt: TGCAGCGTTTCGGACAGGGATGTGCAGTACTTC
cdr3_aa: CSVSDRDVQYF

d_call: NA
clone_size: NA
j_call: TRBJ1-2
v_call: TRBV11-2
cdr3_nt: TGTGCCAGCAGCCCACCATTCGCCAGTCGGTATGGCTACACCTTC
cdr3_aa: CASSPPFASRYGYTF

d_call: TRBD2
clone_size: NA
j_call: TRBJ2-3
v_call: TRBV11-2
cdr3_nt: TGTGCCAGCAGCGCCACGGGGGGGCCCCCAGATACGCAGTATTTT
cdr3_aa: CASSATGGPPDTQYF

d_call: TRBD1
clone_size: NA
j_call: TRBJ2-5
v_call: TRBV18
cdr3_nt: TGTGCCAGCTCACCCCGAAGGGCAGGGGGACAAGAGACCCAGTACTTC
cdr3_aa: CASSPRRAGGQETQYF

d_call: NA
clone_size: NA
j_call: TRBJ1-5
v_call: TRBV5-6
cdr3_nt: TGTGCCAGCAGTTTGGCTCTCCAGCCTCATCAGCCCCAGCATTTT
cdr3_aa: CASSLALQPHQPQHF

d_call: NA
clone_size: NA
j_call: TRBJ1-1
v_call: TRBV10-2
cdr3_nt: TGCGCCAGCCGCGCCGGGACATCGAACACTGAAGCTTTCTTT
cdr3_aa: CASRAGTSNTEAFF

d_call: NA
clone_size: NA
j_call: TRBJ1-5
v_call: TRBV7-6
cdr3_nt: TGTGCCAGCAGCCCCACAGGGTTTGGTCAGCCCCAGCATTTT
cdr3_aa: CASSPTGFGQPQHF

d_call: TRBD1
clone_size: once
j_call: TRBJ1-1
v_call: TRBV11-3
cdr3_nt: TGTGCCAGCAGCTCTACTTGGGACAGGCCGGCTGACACTGAAGCTTTCTTT
cdr3_aa: CASSSTWDRPADTEAFF

d_call: TRBD2
clone_size: NA
j_call: TRBJ2-1
v_call: TRBV25-1
cdr3_nt: TGTGCCAGCAGTGAAGAGGCTAGCGGCAGCTCCTACAATGAGCAGTTCTTC
cdr3_aa: CASSEEASGSSYNEQFF

d_call: TRBD1
clone_size: once
j_call: TRBJ2-5
v_call: TRBV5-1
cdr3_nt: TGCGCCAGCAGCTTAGACAGGGGGCGGGCAGAGACCCAGTACTTC
cdr3_aa: CASSLDRGRAETQYF

d_call: NA
clone_size: NA
j_call: TRBJ2-5
v_call: TRBV6-1
cdr3_nt: TGTGCCATCAGTGGGCGGATTGCGGGTGAAGAGACCCAGTACTTC
cdr3_aa: CAISGRIAGEETQYF

d_call: NA
clone_size: few
j_call: TRBJ2-3
v_call: TRBV6-1
cdr3_nt: TGTGCCAGCAGTGAATATGGGGCGGGTGTCGTTACGCAGTATTTT
cdr3_aa: CASSEYGAGVVTQYF